Given below is one TCR beta chain in context. As yet, its antigen is unknown. The record originates from a study of TIL therapy for anti-PD-1-resistant metastatic lung cancer. Overall study context: Median patient age was about 56, ranging roughly 38-75 years. Median tumor mutation burden was under 1.9 mutations per megabase.

V shed 5 bases and J 5 bases; nucleotides not matched to a gene: 5. There are 13 residues in the CDR3. General observations from the study: TIL clonotype persistence in blood showed no apparent association with response.

Sequencing used immunoSEQ v3. Data came from immunoSEQ multiplex PCR; TCRdb stores just in-frame clones and leaves some out. The sample lists roughly 20,000 clones, over 70% seen once, with roughly 1.8% in the top ten. Noted time point: pre-treatment sample, taken before nivolumab and TIL therapy. V usage is TRBV12-3 or TRBV12-4 and J usage is TRBJ1-2; 7 bases line up with TRBD1. The source of this sequence is a person between 30 and 79 years old with non-small cell lung cancer. This material consisted of blood, taken at baseline. The CDR3 sequence: CASSIGTAYGYTF. CDR3 in DNA: TGTGCCAGCAGTATTGGGACAGCTTATGGCTACACCTTC.